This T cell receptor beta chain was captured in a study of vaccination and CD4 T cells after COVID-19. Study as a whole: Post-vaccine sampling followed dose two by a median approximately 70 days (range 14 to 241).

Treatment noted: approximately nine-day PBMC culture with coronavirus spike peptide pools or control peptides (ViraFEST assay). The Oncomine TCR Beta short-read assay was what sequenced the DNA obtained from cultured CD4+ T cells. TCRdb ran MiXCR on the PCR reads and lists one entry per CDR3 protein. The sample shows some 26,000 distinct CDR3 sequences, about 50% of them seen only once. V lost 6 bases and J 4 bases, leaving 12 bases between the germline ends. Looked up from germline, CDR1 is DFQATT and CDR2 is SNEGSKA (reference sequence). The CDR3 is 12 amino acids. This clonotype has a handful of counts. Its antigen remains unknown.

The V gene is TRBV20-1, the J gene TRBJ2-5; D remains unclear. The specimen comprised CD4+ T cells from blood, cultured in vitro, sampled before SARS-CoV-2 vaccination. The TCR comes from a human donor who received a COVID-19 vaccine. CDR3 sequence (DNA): TGCAGTGCCATAACAACGGGAGAGACCCAGTACTTC. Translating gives CSAITTGETQYF.